The 32 T cell receptor beta chains below all came from one sample that was sequenced in a study of blood T cell repertoires in COVID-19. Method: immunoSEQ multiplex PCR; TCRdb's copy keeps in-frame clones and lacks some. The table shows 250,000 to 350,000 clones, with approximately 90% occurring only once. The sequencing sample was made of peripheral blood. These receptor sequences come from a woman in her sixties with acute or convalescent COVID-19.

The genes are TRBV28 and TRBJ2-7, with TRBD2 matching over 9 bases. Trimming removed 6 bases from V and 3 bases from J; junction bases left unmatched: 9. Per germline, CDR1 MDHEN and CDR2 SYDVKM. This CDR3 comprises 15 residues. CDR3 in DNA: TGTGCCAGCAGCCAGAGCGTTAGCGGGGGCTACGAGCAGTACTTC. It translates to CASSQSVSGGYEQYF.

Only one count was recorded for this clone. The chain couples TRBV5-6 to TRBJ2-7; possibly TRBD2 for D (5 bases). Deletions cut 5 bases from V and 6 bases from J, with 18 bases between. Germline CDR1 reads SGHDT; CDR2 reads YYEEEE. The CDR3 consists of 14 residues. In nucleotides, the CDR3 is TGTGCCAGCAGAACCTCCGGGAAAGGTGGCGAGCAGTACTTC. Its protein product is CASRTSGKGGEQYF.

This clone has a single count. This chain uses TRBV2 with TRBJ2-7; 9 bases map to TRBD1. CDR1 is SNHLY and CDR2 is FYNNEI in the germline V gene. V dropped 6 bases and J dropped 6; count of bases not matched to a gene: 6. This CDR3 contains 13 residues. The CDR3 protein is CASSADRGSEQYF. As DNA, the CDR3 is TGTGCCAGCAGCGCGGACAGGGGTAGCGAGCAGTACTTC.

The rearrangement joins TRBV7-2 to TRBJ2-7; TRBD1 matches at 10 bases. The CDR3 is 14 residues long. The germline CDR1 and CDR2 sequences are SGHTA and FQGNSA. Unmatched junction bases numbered 5, after V lost 4 bases and J lost 5 bases. The CDR3 nucleotides are TGTGCCAGCAGCTGGGACAGGGGTTACGACGAGCAGTACTTC. Residues: CASSWDRGYDEQYF.

The chain carries TRBV11-2 and TRBJ2-7; D possibly corresponds to TRBD1 (6 bases). CDR1 and CDR2 from the germline V gene are SGHAT and FQNNGV. The germline V and J ends were trimmed by 6 bases and 5 bases, with 14 bases remaining between them. There are 13 residues in the CDR3. The CDR3 reads CASRRFGTNEQYF. In nucleotides, the CDR3 is TGTGCCAGCAGACGATTCGGGACAAACGAGCAGTACTTC. The full variable domain, its missing parts supplied by reference TRBV11-2 and TRBJ2-7, is EAGVAQSPRYKIIEKRQSVAFWCNPISGHATLYWYQQILGQGPKLLIQFQNNGVVDDSQLPKDRFSAERLKGVDSTLKIQPAKLEDSAVYLCASRRFGTNEQYFGPGTRLTVT.

The rearrangement links TRBV5-1 to TRBJ2-3; 8 bases are shared with TRBD1. The CDR3 loop spans 17 amino acids. The germline V gene has CDR1 SGHRS and CDR2 YFSETQ. V lost 4 bases and J lost 5; bases outside the gene matches: 15. The CDR3: CASSVGSSTGVRDTQYF. CDR3 nucleotide sequence: TGCGCCAGCAGCGTAGGTTCCTCGACAGGGGTTCGAGATACGCAGTATTTT.

The chain uses TRBV6-2 or TRBV6-3 and TRBJ1-5; TRBD1 matches 10 bases. The V gene end was trimmed by 0 bases and the J gene end by 7 bases; junction bases not matched to a gene: 3. The CDR3 runs 15 residues. Germline V gene sequence: CDR1 MNHEY, CDR2 SVGEGT. The CDR3: CASSYSRDRGQPQHF. The CDR3 region has the DNA TGTGCCAGCAGTTACTCGAGGGACAGGGGCCAGCCCCAGCATTTT.

This clone was observed a few times. Other nucleotide sequences in the sample specify the same CDR3. CDR3 nucleotide sequence: TGTGCCAGCAGTTTAGCAGGGCGCAATCAGCCCCAGCATTTT. Translating it yields CASSLAGRNQPQHF. V gene TRBV28 combines with J gene TRBJ1-5; D possibly corresponds to TRBD1 (5 bases). With 2 bases removed from V and 2 bases from J, the gap between germline ends came to 7 bases. The CDR3 covers 14 residues. The germline V gene has CDR1 MDHEN and CDR2 SYDVKM.

The chain has TRBV28 and TRBJ2-5; TRBD1 matches at 9 bases. Germline loops: CDR1 MDHEN, CDR2 SYDVKM. The CDR3 sequence is 14 residues long. The junction had 8 bases not matched to a gene; V was cut back by 6 bases and J by 6 bases. The CDR3 DNA sequence: TGTGCCAGCAGCTGGGACAGGGAAGGGAAGACCCAGTACTTC. Translating gives CASSWDREGKTQYF.

This chain links TRBV7-2 with TRBJ1-1; TRBD1 agrees at 9 bases. The CDR3 has 14 amino acids. Germline V gene sequence: CDR1 SGHTA, CDR2 FQGNSA. J lost 4 bases, V lost 4 bases, and 4 bases had no gene match. CDR3 region: CASSSQGAVTEAFF. In nucleotides, the CDR3 is TGTGCCAGCAGCTCACAGGGGGCGGTCACTGAAGCTTTCTTT.

The genes are TRBV6-6 and TRBJ1-3, with D unresolved. Deletions cut 7 bases from V and 0 bases from J, with 7 bases between. The CDR3 loop spans 13 amino acids. CDR1 MNHNY and CDR2 SVGAGI come from the germline V gene (reference sequence). The CDR3: CASKQLSGNTIYF. For the CDR3, the DNA is TGTGCCAGCAAGCAACTCTCTGGAAACACCATATATTTT.

This clone showed up just a few times. The CDR3 loop reads CASSLVGTNSPLHF. Here the CDR3 DNA reads TGTGCCAGTAGTCTGGTGGGGACAAATTCACCCCTCCACTTT. The gene calls are TRBV19 and TRBJ1-6, with D possibly matching TRBD1 (6 bases). V lost 5 bases, J lost 7 bases, and 12 bases lay in between. The CDR3 covers 14 residues. The germline CDR1 and CDR2 sequences are LNHDA and SQIVND (reference sequence).

The J gene is TRBJ2-7, the V gene TRBV28; 10 bases are a match to TRBD2. CDR3 size: 16 residues. From germline, CDR1 is MDHEN and CDR2 SYDVKM. V was clipped by 5 bases and J by 1 base; unmatched bases: 8. CDR3 loop: CASSTRRGLASYEQYF. CDR3 sequence (DNA): TGTGCCAGCAGTACTCGGAGGGGACTAGCGTCCTACGAGCAGTACTTC. Filled out from reference TRBV28 and TRBJ2-7, the complete variable domain reads DVKVTQSSRYLVKRTGEKVFLECVQDMDHENMFWYRQDPGLGLRLIYFSYDVKMKEKGDIPEGYSVSREKKERFSLILESASTNQTSMYLCASSTRRGLASYEQYFGPGTRLTVT.

This chain connects TRBV28 to TRBJ2-4; no clear D gene. The CDR3 has 16 residues. Trimming shortened V by 3 bases and J by 0 bases, and 12 bases separated the two germline ends. Germline CDR1 reads MDHEN; CDR2 reads SYDVKM. This CDR3 is CASSLGRLIAKNIQYF. The CDR3 nucleotides are TGTGCCAGCAGTTTGGGCAGGCTCATAGCCAAAAACATTCAGTACTTC.

This clone has a single count. The J gene is TRBJ1-1, the V gene TRBV5-1; D might be TRBD1 (5 bases). CDR1 is SGHRS, CDR2 YFSETQ, per germline. V lost 4 bases to trimming and J lost 4 bases, with 17 bases between them. The length of the CDR3 is 15 residues. The DNA for the CDR3 is TGCGCCAGCAGCCTTACGGTCGGCGGGGCCACTGAAGCTTTCTTT. Its protein product is CASSLTVGGATEAFF.

This clone was seen just once. The chain couples TRBV6-2 or TRBV6-3 to TRBJ2-5, with 8 bases fitting TRBD2. The junction had 6 bases not matched to a gene; V was cut back by 2 bases and J by 1 base. In germline, CDR1 is MNHEY, CDR2 SVGEGT. The CDR3 consists of 16 residues. The CDR3 region has the DNA TGTGCCAGCAGTTACGGGCTAGCGGGCCCCCAAGAGACCCAGTACTTC. Translation gives CASSYGLAGPQETQYF.

V and J are TRBV24-1 and TRBJ2-2, with 7 nucleotides matching TRBD2. Germline CDR1 and CDR2: KGHDR and SFDVKD. The CDR3 is made up of 16 amino acids. V was clipped by 1 base and J by 1 base; unmatched bases: 2. The CDR3 region is CATSDFASGNTGELFF. The CDR3 DNA follows: TGTGCCACCAGTGATTTTGCTAGCGGGAACACCGGGGAGCTGTTTTTT.

Only one count was recorded for this clone. This sequence joins TRBV29-1 and TRBJ2-7; D might be TRBD1 (6 bases). Trimming shortened V by 6 bases and J by 0 bases, and 18 bases separated the two germline ends. Germline-derived CDR1 and CDR2 are SQVTM and ANQGSEA. The CDR3 runs 15 residues. The CDR3 DNA reads TGCAGCGTGGATGAAATACAGGGAAGCTCCTACGAGCAGTACTTC. Protein sequence: CSVDEIQGSSYEQYF.

The chain couples TRBV14 to TRBJ2-7, with D perhaps matching TRBD1 (6 bases). The ends were cut back, 5 bases at V and 5 bases at J, with 16 bases in the middle. Germline CDR1 and CDR2: SGHDN and FVKESK. CDR3 length equals 14 residues. CDR3 sequence reads: CASSEGQIGHEQYF. The CDR3 DNA reads TGTGCCAGCAGCGAAGGACAGATAGGACACGAGCAGTACTTC.

This clone came up once. The rearrangement links TRBV5-4 to TRBJ1-1; D is ambiguous. From germline, CDR1 is SGHNT and CDR2 YYREEE (reference sequence). The CDR3 is 15 residues long. Trimming left V 4 bases short and J 1 base short, with 14 bases between. This chain's CDR3 is CASSGVSPANTEAFF. CDR3 sequence (DNA): TGTGCCAGCAGCGGAGTTTCCCCGGCGAACACTGAAGCTTTCTTT.

V is TRBV7-9 and J is TRBJ1-3, with D possibly matching TRBD1 (5 bases). In germline, CDR1 is SEHNR, CDR2 FQNEAQ (reference sequence). The CDR3 is made up of 16 amino acids. Trimming took off 2 bases at V and 4 bases at J, with 15 bases between the two ends. The CDR3 DNA is TGTGCCAGCAGCTTATCGGGTGCCGGGGGAGGAAACACCATATATTTT. This sequence encodes CASSLSGAGGGNTIYF.

The J gene is TRBJ2-2, the V gene TRBV5-6; 7 positions agree with TRBD2. This CDR3 contains 15 residues. Germline V lookup: CDR1 SGHDT, CDR2 YYEEEE. Trimming took 0 bases from V and 3 from J; bases not matched to a gene: 2. The CDR3: CASSLVGGDTGELFF. The CDR3 nucleotides are TGTGCCAGCAGCTTGGTTGGGGGGGACACCGGGGAGCTGTTTTTT.

V gene TRBV9 combines with J gene TRBJ2-5; 8 bases line up with TRBD1. The CDR3 has 13 residues. V shed 4 bases and J 4 bases; nucleotides not matched to a gene: 3. Germline CDR1 and CDR2: SGDLS and YYNGEE. The CDR3 sequence is CASSRTGSETQYF. In nucleotides, the CDR3 is TGTGCCAGCAGCCGGACAGGGTCAGAGACCCAGTACTTC.

This clone turned up a few times. The chain employs TRBV7-9 and TRBJ1-1, with 8 nucleotides matching TRBD1. Germline CDR1 is SEHNR and CDR2 is FQNEAQ (reference sequence). CDR3 length: 12 amino acids. V dropped 3 bases and J dropped 8; count of bases not matched to a gene: 2. The CDR3 spells CASSFQGAEAFF. CDR3 in DNA: TGTGCCAGCAGCTTCCAGGGGGCGGAAGCTTTCTTT.

This sequence joins TRBV5-1 and TRBJ2-3, with 7 nucleotides matching TRBD2. Germline V gene lookup returns CDR1 SGHRS and CDR2 YFSETQ. V was pared by 4 bases and J by 3 bases, with 5 bases of the junction left unmatched. The CDR3 contains 14 residues. In DNA, the CDR3 is TGCGCCAGCAGCCTCGGGACTATGACAGATACGCAGTATTTT. Translating it yields CASSLGTMTDTQYF.

The V call is TRBV7-6, the J call TRBJ1-3, with 7 positions matching TRBD1. The CDR3 sequence is 16 residues long. CDR1 is SGHVS and CDR2 is FNYEAQ in the germline V gene. After removal of 2 bases from V and 4 bases from J, the junction contained 8 bases not matched to a gene. CDR3 sequence reads: CASSLTPAGGGNTIYF. CDR3 coding DNA: TGTGCCAGCAGCTTAACCCCCGCAGGGGGAGGAAACACCATATATTTT.

The rearrangement uses TRBV28 and TRBJ2-5; D ambiguous. This CDR3 comprises 14 residues. Trimming took off 3 bases at V and 0 bases at J, with 8 bases between the two ends. CDR1 MDHEN and CDR2 SYDVKM come from the germline V gene. CDR3 loop: CASSFLGDQETQYF. Written as DNA, the CDR3 is TGTGCCAGCAGTTTTTTAGGAGACCAAGAGACCCAGTACTTC.

The CDR3 loop is CATMREGRQNTEAFF. The DNA of the CDR3 is TGTGCCACCATGAGGGAGGGACGTCAGAACACTGAAGCTTTCTTT. The chain links TRBV15 to TRBJ1-1, with a possible D match to TRBD1 (5 bases). V was shortened by 7 bases and J by 1 base, with 16 bases between the two germline ends. CDR3 length equals 15 residues. Germline V gene lookup returns CDR1 LNHNV and CDR2 YYDKDF (reference sequence).

This clone was observed a single time. The V call is TRBV5-1, the J call TRBJ2-7; possible D gene TRBD1, 6 bases. The ends were cut back, 4 bases at V and 0 bases at J, with 11 bases in the middle. This CDR3 spans 14 amino acids. Germline V gene data show CDR1 as SGHRS and CDR2 as YFSETQ. CDR3 nucleotide sequence: TGCGCCAGCAGCCTCCAGGGGAGCTCCTACGAGCAGTACTTC. This sequence encodes CASSLQGSSYEQYF.

The chain joins TRBV3-1 (or the pseudogene TRBV3-2) to TRBJ2-7; D is perhaps TRBD2 (6 bases). Trimming left V 1 base short and J 0 bases short, with 10 bases between. Germline assignment: CDR1 LGHDT and CDR2 YNNKEL (reference sequence). This CDR3 contains 15 residues. CDR3 in amino acids: CASSQVAGTSYEQYF. CDR3 bases: TGTGCCAGCAGCCAAGTTGCGGGGACCTCCTACGAGCAGTACTTC.

The J gene is TRBJ1-2, the V gene TRBV4-3; the D gene is possibly TRBD1 (5 bases). V dropped 0 bases and J dropped 5 bases, with 7 bases sitting between them. Per germline, CDR1 LGHNA and CDR2 YSLEER. The CDR3 loop spans 13 amino acids. CDR3 coding DNA: TGCGCCAGCAGCCAAGAGCAGGGATATGGCTACACCTTC. Translating it yields CASSQEQGYGYTF.

This clone has just a few counts. The CDR3 sequence is CASSKVGTGGEYEQYF. Here the CDR3 DNA reads TGTGCCAGCAGCAAAGTAGGGACAGGGGGAGAGTACGAGCAGTACTTC. The rearrangement uses TRBV21-1 and TRBJ2-7; the table's D call, TRBD1, was not checked against the DNA. TRBV21-1 counts as a pseudogene. The CDR3 contains 16 residues.